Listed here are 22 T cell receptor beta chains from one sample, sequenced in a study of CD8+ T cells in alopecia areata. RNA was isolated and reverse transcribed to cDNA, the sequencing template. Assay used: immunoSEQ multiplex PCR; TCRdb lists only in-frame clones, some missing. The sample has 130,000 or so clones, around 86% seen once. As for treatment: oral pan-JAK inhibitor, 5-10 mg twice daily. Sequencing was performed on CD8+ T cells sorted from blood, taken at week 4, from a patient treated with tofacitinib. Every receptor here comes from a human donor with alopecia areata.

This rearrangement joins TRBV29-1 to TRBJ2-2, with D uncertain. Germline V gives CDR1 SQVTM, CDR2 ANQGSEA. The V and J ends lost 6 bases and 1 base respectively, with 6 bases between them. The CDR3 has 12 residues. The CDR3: CSVTKNTGELFF. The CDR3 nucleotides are TGCAGCGTGACCAAGAACACCGGGGAGCTGTTTTTT.

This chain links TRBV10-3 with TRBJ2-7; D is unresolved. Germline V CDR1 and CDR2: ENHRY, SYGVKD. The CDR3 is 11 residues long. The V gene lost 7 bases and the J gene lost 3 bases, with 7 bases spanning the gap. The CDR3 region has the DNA TGTGCCATCAAAGGTAGCTACGAGCAGTACTTC. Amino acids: CAIKGSYEQYF.

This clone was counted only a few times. CDR3 sequence: CASSLATGQSTDTQYF. The CDR3 bases are TGTGCCAGCAGCTTAGCGACAGGGCAAAGCACAGATACGCAGTATTTT. J is TRBJ2-3 and V is TRBV7-8; 7 nucleotides agree with TRBD1. In germline, CDR1 is SGHVS, CDR2 FQNEAQ. V shed 0 bases, J shed 0 bases, and the junction held 3 bases outside the gene matches. The CDR3 runs to 16 residues.

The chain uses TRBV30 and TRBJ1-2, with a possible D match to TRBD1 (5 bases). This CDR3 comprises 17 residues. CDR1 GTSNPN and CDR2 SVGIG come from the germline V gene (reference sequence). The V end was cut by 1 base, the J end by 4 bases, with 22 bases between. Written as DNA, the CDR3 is TGTGCCTGGAGTGAAATCGTACAGGAGCAGAGCCTCTATGGCTACACCTTC. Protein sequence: CAWSEIVQEQSLYGYTF.

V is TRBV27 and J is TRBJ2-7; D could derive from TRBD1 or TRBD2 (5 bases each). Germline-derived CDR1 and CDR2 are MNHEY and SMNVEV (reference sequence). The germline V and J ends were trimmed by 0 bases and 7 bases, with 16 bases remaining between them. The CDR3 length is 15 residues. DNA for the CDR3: TGTGCCAGCAGTTTATCGAGGGACGGGCGAGAGGAGCAGTACTTC. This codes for CASSLSRDGREEQYF.

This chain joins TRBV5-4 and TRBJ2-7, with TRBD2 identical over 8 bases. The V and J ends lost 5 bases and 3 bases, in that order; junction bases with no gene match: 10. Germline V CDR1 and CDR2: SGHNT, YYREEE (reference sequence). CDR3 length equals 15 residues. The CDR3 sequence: CASRSRGAPLYEQYF. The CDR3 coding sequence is TGTGCCAGCAGGTCGCGGGGGGCCCCCCTCTACGAGCAGTACTTC.

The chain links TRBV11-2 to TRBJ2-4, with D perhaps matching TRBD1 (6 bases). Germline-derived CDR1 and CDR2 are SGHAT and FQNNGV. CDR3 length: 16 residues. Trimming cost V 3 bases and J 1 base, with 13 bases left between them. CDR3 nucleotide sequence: TGTGCCAGCAGCTTGGGCGCAGGGGAGGCCAAAAACATTCAGTACTTC. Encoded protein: CASSLGAGEAKNIQYF.

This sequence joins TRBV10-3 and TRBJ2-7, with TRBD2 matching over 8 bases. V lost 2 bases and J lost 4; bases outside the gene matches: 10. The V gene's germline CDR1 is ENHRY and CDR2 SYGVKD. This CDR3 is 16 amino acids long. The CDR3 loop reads CAISEDLAGGGYEQYF. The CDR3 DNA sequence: TGTGCCATCAGTGAGGATCTGGCGGGAGGCGGTTACGAGCAGTACTTC.

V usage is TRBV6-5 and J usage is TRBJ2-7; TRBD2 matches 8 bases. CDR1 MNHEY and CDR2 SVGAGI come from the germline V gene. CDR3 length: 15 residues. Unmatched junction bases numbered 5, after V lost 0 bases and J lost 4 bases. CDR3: CASSYSGIAGYEQYF. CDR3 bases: TGTGCCAGCAGTTACTCGGGGATAGCGGGGTACGAGCAGTACTTC.

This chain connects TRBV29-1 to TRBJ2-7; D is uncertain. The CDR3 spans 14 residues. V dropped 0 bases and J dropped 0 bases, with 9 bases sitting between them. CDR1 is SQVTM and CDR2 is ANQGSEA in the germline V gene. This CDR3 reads CSVEEWGTSYEQYF. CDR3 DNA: TGCAGCGTTGAAGAGTGGGGAACCTCCTACGAGCAGTACTTC.

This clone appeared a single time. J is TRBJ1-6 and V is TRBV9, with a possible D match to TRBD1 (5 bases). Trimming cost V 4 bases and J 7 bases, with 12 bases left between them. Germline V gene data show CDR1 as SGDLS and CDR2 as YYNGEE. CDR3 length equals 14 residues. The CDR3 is CASSKGTVNSPLHF. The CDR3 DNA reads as TGTGCCAGCAGCAAGGGGACGGTCAATTCACCCCTCCACTTT.

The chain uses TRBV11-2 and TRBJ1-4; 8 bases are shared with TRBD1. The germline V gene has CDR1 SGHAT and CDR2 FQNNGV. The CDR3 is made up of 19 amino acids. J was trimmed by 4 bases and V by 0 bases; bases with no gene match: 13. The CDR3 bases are TGTGCCAGCAGCTTAGATCCCCCTCACAGGGGGAGCCTTAATGAAAAACTGTTTTTT. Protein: CASSLDPPHRGSLNEKLFF.

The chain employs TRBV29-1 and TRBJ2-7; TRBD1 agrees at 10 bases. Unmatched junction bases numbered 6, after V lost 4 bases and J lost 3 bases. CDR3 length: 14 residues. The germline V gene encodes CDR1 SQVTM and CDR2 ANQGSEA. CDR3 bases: TGCAGCGTTGTTGGGACAGGGGTGAACTACGAGCAGTACTTC. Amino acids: CSVVGTGVNYEQYF.

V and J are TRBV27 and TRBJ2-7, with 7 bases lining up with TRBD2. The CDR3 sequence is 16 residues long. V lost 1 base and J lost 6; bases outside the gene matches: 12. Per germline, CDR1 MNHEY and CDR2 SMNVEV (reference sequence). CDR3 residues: CASSLLTGGDGSEQYF. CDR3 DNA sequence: TGTGCCAGCAGTTTATTGACGGGAGGTGACGGAAGCGAGCAGTACTTC.

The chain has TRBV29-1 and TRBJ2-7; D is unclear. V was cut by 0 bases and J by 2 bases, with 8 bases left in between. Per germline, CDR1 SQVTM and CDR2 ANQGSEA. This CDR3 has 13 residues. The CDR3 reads CSVEDVGTYEQYF. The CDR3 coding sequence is TGCAGCGTTGAAGACGTGGGGACCTACGAGCAGTACTTC.

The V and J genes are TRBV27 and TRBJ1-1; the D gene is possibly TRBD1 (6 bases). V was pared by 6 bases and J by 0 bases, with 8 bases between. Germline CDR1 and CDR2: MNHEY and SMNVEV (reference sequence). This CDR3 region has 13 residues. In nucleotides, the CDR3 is TGTGCCAGCAGGCGACAGGTGAACACTGAAGCTTTCTTT. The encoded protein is CASRRQVNTEAFF.

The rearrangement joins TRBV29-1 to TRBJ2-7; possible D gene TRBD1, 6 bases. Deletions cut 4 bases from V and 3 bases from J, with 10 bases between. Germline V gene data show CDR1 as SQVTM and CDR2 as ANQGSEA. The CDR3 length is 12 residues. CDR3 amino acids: CSVVWGHYEQYF. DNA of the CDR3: TGCAGCGTTGTATGGGGGCACTACGAGCAGTACTTC.

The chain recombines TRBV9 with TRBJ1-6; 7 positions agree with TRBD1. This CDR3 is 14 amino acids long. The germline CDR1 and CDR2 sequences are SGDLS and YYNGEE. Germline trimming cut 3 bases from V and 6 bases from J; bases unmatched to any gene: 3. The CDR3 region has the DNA TGTGCCAGCAGCGGGACAGGATCTAATTCACCCCTCCACTTT. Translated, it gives CASSGTGSNSPLHF.

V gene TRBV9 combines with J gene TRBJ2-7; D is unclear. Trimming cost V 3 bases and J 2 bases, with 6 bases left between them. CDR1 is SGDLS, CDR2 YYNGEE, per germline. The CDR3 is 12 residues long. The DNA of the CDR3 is TGTGCCAGCAGCGCAAACACCTACGAGCAGTACTTC. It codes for CASSANTYEQYF. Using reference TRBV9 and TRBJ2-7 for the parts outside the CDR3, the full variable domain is DSGVTQTPKHLITATGQRVTLRCSPRSGDLSVYWYQQSLDQGLQFLIQYYNGEERAKGNILERFSAQQFPDLHSELNLSSLELGDSALYFCASSANTYEQYFGPGTRLTVT.

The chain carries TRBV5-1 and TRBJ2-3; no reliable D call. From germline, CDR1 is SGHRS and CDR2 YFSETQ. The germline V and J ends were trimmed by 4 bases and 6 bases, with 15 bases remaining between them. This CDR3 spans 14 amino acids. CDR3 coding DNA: TGCGCCAGCAGCCTTATCATACCTGGGGATACGCAGTATTTT. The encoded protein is CASSLIIPGDTQYF.

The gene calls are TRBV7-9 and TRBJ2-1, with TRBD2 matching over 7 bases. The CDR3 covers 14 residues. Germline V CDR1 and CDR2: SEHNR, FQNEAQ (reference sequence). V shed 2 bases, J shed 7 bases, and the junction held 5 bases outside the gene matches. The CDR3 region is CASSLTGAGNEQFF. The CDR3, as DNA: TGTGCCAGCAGCTTAACGGGAGCGGGGAATGAGCAGTTCTTC.

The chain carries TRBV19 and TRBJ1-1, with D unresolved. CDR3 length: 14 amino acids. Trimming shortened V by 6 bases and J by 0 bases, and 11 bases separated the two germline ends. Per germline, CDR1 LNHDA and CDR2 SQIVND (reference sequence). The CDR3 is CASSPRPLNTEAFF. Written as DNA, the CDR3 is TGTGCCAGTAGCCCCCGGCCTCTGAACACTGAAGCTTTCTTT. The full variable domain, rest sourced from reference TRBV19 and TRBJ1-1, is DGGITQSPKYLFRKEGQNVTLSCEQNLNHDAMYWYRQDPGQGLRLIYYSQIVNDFQKGDIAEGYSVSREKKESFPLTVTSAQKNPTAFYLCASSPRPLNTEAFFGQGTRLTVV.